This TCR beta chain was retrieved from a study of blood T cell repertoires in COVID-19. Overall study context: Material from acute and convalescent COVID-19 was sourced from the United States, Italy and Spain. PBMCs, B-cell-depleted T cells, or T cells provided the cDNA or gDNA that made up the material.

Sequencing was performed with immunoSEQ multiplex PCR; in TCRdb, only in-frame clones are kept and a portion is missing. Of 150,000 to 200,000 clones listed, about 80% are singletons. From germline, CDR1 is SNHLY and CDR2 FYNNEI. V shed 7 bases and J shed 4 bases, with 16 bases lying between them. The CDR3 is made up of 14 amino acids. The V gene is TRBV2, the J gene TRBJ2-5; D might be TRBD2 (5 bases). Sequencing was carried out using peripheral blood. The clonotype was recovered from a woman between 45 and 65 years old with active or convalescent COVID-19. CDR3 coding DNA: TGTGCCAGCAATCGAGGGCTGTGGGTAGAGACCCAGTACTTC. Protein: CASNRGLWVETQYF.